This T cell receptor beta chain was obtained from a study of blood T cell repertoires in COVID-19. Study at large: Acute and convalescent COVID-19 specimens originated in the United States, Italy and Spain. The analysed material was cDNA or gDNA that came from T cells, B-cell-depleted T cells, or PBMCs.

The authors' processing: Amplification of reference gene primers provided the estimated nucleated cell counts. Method: immunoSEQ multiplex PCR; TCRdb's copy keeps in-frame clones and lacks some. That table is the source of V, J and clone size, and D and trimming were worked out from the DNA. Among approximately 250,000 clones listed, roughly nine tenths were seen once. Per the germline V gene, CDR1 is LNHDA and CDR2 is SQIVND (reference sequence). The J segment lost 0 bases and the V segment lost 6 bases, leaving 4 bases of the junction unmatched. The CDR3 is made up of 14 amino acids. Sequencing input: peripheral blood. The rearrangement uses TRBV19 and TRBJ2-7; the match to TRBD1 covers 8 bases. This clonotype originated in a woman aged 60-70 years who had recovered from COVID-19. The CDR3, as DNA: TGTGCCAGTAGGGGGGACAGGAGCTCCTACGAGCAGTACTTC. Translated: CASRGDRSSYEQYF.